In its sample, the clone carrying this TCR beta chain was seen a few times. What it recognizes is unknown. Per individual, the PBMC samples numbered at least one pre-ART and at least two post-ART. The United States was where all participants with HIV were treated. Survey-level immunoSEQ v3.0 assays were run. Only in-frame clones appear in the TCRdb table, and some are missing; sequencing was by immunoSEQ multiplex PCR. The data hold tens of thousands of clones, with approximately 86% observed a single time. The V and J ends lost 4 bases and 5 bases respectively, with 21 bases between them. This CDR3 region has 16 residues. Germline loops: CDR1 SGHNT, CDR2 YYREEE (reference sequence). The data are from a study of long-term antiretroviral therapy in people with HIV. The study, taken as a whole, reports: ART adherence, viral resistance and therapy changes went undocumented. Relative to control repertoires, HIV repertoires exhibited narrower CDR3 length ranges.

The input for sequencing was unsorted PBMCs, taken 0.1 years before starting antiretroviral therapy. The TCR originated in a woman aged 45-65 years with HIV. This chain uses TRBV5-4 with TRBJ2-5, with D possibly TRBD1 on 6 matching bases. CDR3 DNA sequence: TGTGCCAGCAGCGACCCGGACAGCGAGCAGTGGGAGACCCAGTACTTC. Amino acid sequence: CASSDPDSEQWETQYF.